These 19 T cell receptor beta chains share one sample of origin, sequenced in a study of blood T cell repertoires in COVID-19. Profiling relied on immunoSEQ multiplex PCR, and the TCRdb table lists in-frame clones only, not all of them. The table lists about 59,000 clones, around three quarters of them singletons. Sequencing was carried out using peripheral blood. Every receptor here comes from a man in his 60s with acute or convalescent COVID-19.

The chain couples TRBV7-2 to TRBJ1-2; maybe TRBD1 (6 bases). The CDR3 runs 13 residues. CDR1 and CDR2 (germline): SGHTA, FQGNSA. V was trimmed by 2 bases and J by 4 bases, leaving 8 bases between them. For the CDR3, the DNA is TGTGCCAGCAGCTTAAGGGGGGGCTATGGCTACACCTTC. This encodes CASSLRGGYGYTF.

The rearrangement uses TRBV24-1 and TRBJ2-7; 9 bases map to TRBD1. Trimming cost V 2 bases and J 4 bases; bases outside gene matches: 5. Germline CDR1 and CDR2: KGHDR and SFDVKD. The CDR3 loop spans 15 amino acids. The CDR3 region is CATSDSGTGKYEQYF. The CDR3 DNA follows: TGTGCCACCAGTGATTCCGGGACAGGGAAATACGAGCAGTACTTC.

J is TRBJ1-6 and V is TRBV5-1, with unresolved D. Trimming removed 2 bases from V and 5 bases from J, with 8 bases in between. Germline V CDR1 and CDR2: SGHRS, YFSETQ. The length of the CDR3 is 14 residues. The CDR3 reads CASSLWQNNSPLHF. Written as DNA, the CDR3 is TGCGCCAGCAGCTTATGGCAGAATAATTCACCCCTCCACTTT.

This clone was counted between two and nine times. The rearrangement links TRBV7-2 to TRBJ1-1; D gene ambiguous. Germline V gives CDR1 SGHTA, CDR2 FQGNSA. Trimming cost V 5 bases and J 10 bases, with 17 bases left between them. The CDR3 is made up of 13 amino acids. The CDR3 nucleotides read TGTGCCAGCAGCCCACTCAGGCAAAGCTCAGCTTTCTTT. Translating it yields CASSPLRQSSAFF.

In DNA form, the CDR3 reads TGTGCCACCAGTGATTTGCGAGGACTAGCGGGGGGCCCCGAGCAGTTCTTC. Translation gives CATSDLRGLAGGPEQFF. The J gene is TRBJ2-1, the V gene TRBV24-1, with 14 bases that match TRBD2. The CDR3 contains 17 residues. In germline, CDR1 is KGHDR, CDR2 SFDVKD. V trimming: 0 bases; J trimming: 10 bases; junction bases outside the gene matches: 7.

This clone was seen a handful of times. The CDR3 region is CASSPPAGAYEQYF. The CDR3 region has the DNA TGTGCCAGCTCACCACCTGCGGGAGCCTACGAGCAGTACTTC. The chain has TRBV18 and TRBJ2-7; the match to TRBD2 covers 7 bases. Per germline, CDR1 KGHSH and CDR2 LQKENI. Trimming at V came to 0 bases and at J to 2 bases, leaving 1 base not matched to a gene. This CDR3 spans 14 amino acids.

The chain recombines TRBV9 with TRBJ1-6; tentatively, D is TRBD1 (5 bases). V was clipped by 4 bases and J by 0 bases, with 11 bases between them. This CDR3 comprises 16 residues. Germline assignment: CDR1 SGDLS and CDR2 YYNGEE. The DNA for the CDR3 is TGTGCCAGCAGCCGGGGGTCAAGCTCCTATAATTCACCCCTCCACTTT. Its translation: CASSRGSSSYNSPLHF.

V and J are TRBV7-9 and TRBJ2-3; a weak D match, TRBD1 (5 bases). V lost 3 bases and J 2 bases, leaving 15 bases between the germline ends. This CDR3 is built from 16 residues. Germline assignment: CDR1 SEHNR and CDR2 FQNEAQ (reference sequence). This chain's CDR3 is CASSLDSGYSTDTQYF. The CDR3, as DNA: TGTGCCAGCAGCTTGGATTCAGGGTACTCCACAGATACGCAGTATTTT.

V gene TRBV12-3 or TRBV12-4 combines with J gene TRBJ1-1, with TRBD1 matching over 8 bases. V trimming: 6 bases; J trimming: 1 base; junction bases outside the gene matches: 1. This CDR3 comprises 13 residues. The CDR3 DNA reads TGTGCCAGCAGGGGGACAGGGAACACTGAAGCTTTCTTT. Translated: CASRGTGNTEAFF.

V is TRBV5-6 and J is TRBJ1-2; 8 positions match TRBD1. J was trimmed by 4 bases and V by 5 bases; bases with no gene match: 4. CDR1 and CDR2 (germline): SGHDT, YYEEEE. This CDR3 is 13 amino acids long. CDR3 nucleotides: TGTGCCAGCAGACCGACAGGGGCCTATGGCTACACCTTC. As protein: CASRPTGAYGYTF.

The chain has TRBV25-1 and TRBJ1-2, with unresolved D. In germline, CDR1 is MGHDK, CDR2 SYGVNS. This CDR3 has 14 residues. Deletions cut 8 bases from V and 5 bases from J, with 18 bases between. CDR3 protein: CASSFGGQEYGYTF. The CDR3, as DNA: TGTGCCAGCTCTTTTGGCGGTCAAGAATATGGCTACACCTTC.

This clone occurred many times. The V call is TRBV2, the J call TRBJ1-5; D gene uncertain. The CDR3 runs 15 residues. Deletions cut 4 bases from V and 0 bases from J, with 10 bases between. Germline loops: CDR1 SNHLY, CDR2 FYNNEI. CDR3 sequence: CASSAEAYSNQPQHF. CDR3 sequence (DNA): TGTGCCAGCAGTGCGGAAGCGTATAGCAATCAGCCCCAGCATTTT.

CDR3 sequence reads: CASFKTGMRGEQYF. CDR3 bases: TGTGCCAGCTTTAAGACAGGGATGAGAGGCGAGCAGTACTTC. The J gene is TRBJ2-7, the V gene TRBV2; 7 nucleotides line up with TRBD1. With 8 bases clipped from V and 6 bases from J, the junction kept 13 bases outside the gene matches. CDR1 and CDR2 (germline): SNHLY, FYNNEI. CDR3 length: 14 amino acids.

The chain employs TRBV6-5 and TRBJ2-3; D remains unclear. The germline V gene encodes CDR1 MNHEY and CDR2 SVGAGI. Trimming shortened V by 5 bases and J by 2 bases, and 8 bases separated the two germline ends. CDR3 length: 13 amino acids. The CDR3 DNA reads as TGTGCCAGCAGTCCCGACAACACAGATACGCAGTATTTT. Protein sequence: CASSPDNTDTQYF.

The genes are TRBV28 and TRBJ2-7; a weak D match, TRBD2 (6 bases). The germline V and J ends were trimmed by 4 bases and 3 bases, with 19 bases remaining between them. Germline CDR1 MDHEN, CDR2 SYDVKM. The CDR3 extends over 16 amino acids. The CDR3 sequence: CASSSPGVRVDYEQYF. The CDR3 DNA follows: TGTGCCAGCAGTTCCCCGGGGGTAAGAGTGGACTACGAGCAGTACTTC.

This CDR3 reads CASSPPGLAGGQYNEQFF. Written as DNA, the CDR3 is TGTGCCAGCAGCCCGCCGGGACTAGCGGGGGGCCAGTACAATGAGCAGTTCTTC. The chain carries TRBV7-8 and TRBJ2-1; 15 bases agree with TRBD2. V trimming: 5 bases; J trimming: 4 bases; junction bases outside the gene matches: 9. Germline CDR1 reads SGHVS; CDR2 reads FQNEAQ. This CDR3 is 18 amino acids long.

Concerning this clone itself: The same CDR3 is also encoded by other DNA sequences in this sample. The rearrangement uses TRBV11-2 and TRBJ1-2; no reliable D call. From germline, CDR1 is SGHAT and CDR2 FQNNGV. The length of the CDR3 is 15 residues. The ends were cut back, 4 bases at V and 1 base at J, with 13 bases in the middle. CDR3 sequence: CASSSLRGRNYGYTF. DNA of the CDR3: TGTGCCAGCAGCTCCCTGAGAGGCCGTAACTATGGCTACACCTTC.

The chain uses TRBV5-1 and TRBJ1-5; 10 nucleotides align to TRBD1. The length of the CDR3 is 17 residues. Germline values: CDR1 SGHRS, CDR2 YFSETQ. Unmatched junction bases numbered 11, after V lost 4 bases and J lost 4 bases. The CDR3 DNA follows: TGCGCCAGCAGCCATAACATGACAGGGGGCGGAAATCAGCCCCAGCATTTT. Amino acids: CASSHNMTGGGNQPQHF.

V usage is TRBV27 and J usage is TRBJ1-4; D ambiguous. V was cut by 5 bases and J by 8 bases, with 15 bases left in between. This CDR3 is 14 amino acids long. CDR1 and CDR2 from the germline V gene are MNHEY and SMNVEV (reference sequence). CDR3 loop: CASSLLREREKLFF. Here the CDR3 DNA reads TGTGCCAGCAGTCTACTTCGGGAAAGGGAAAAACTGTTTTTT.